The sequence of this T cell receptor (beta chain) was determined in a study of Graves' ophthalmopathy and Graves' hyperthyroidism. Study-wide context: Hyperthyroidism is called stable when no ophthalmopathy develops within 18 months of follow-up.

The V end was cut by 2 bases, the J end by 6 bases, with 11 bases between. The germline V gene has CDR1 SNHLY and CDR2 FYNNEI. The CDR3 consists of 15 residues. No donor had other autoimmune disease, uncontrolled infection, pregnancy or lactation. Thyroid ultrasound, orbital computed tomography, TRAb, serum thyroxine and clinical symptoms formed the basis of diagnosis. Study-level findings and limits: Among expanded thyroid clonotypes above 0.001 frequency, most also occurred in blood.

Comments on this clonotype: No antigen is known for it. A read error may be the cause here, since a much bigger clone is one base away.

For repertoire sequencing, the TCR beta CDR3 regions were amplified from RNA transcripts. The authors performed first-round RT-PCR with HTBI primers and then a second-round multiplex PCR. TCRdb ran MiXCR on the multiplex PCR reads and lists one entry per CDR3 protein. The sample carries approximately 540,000 distinct CDR3 sequences, under 45% recorded once. What was sequenced was peripheral blood or thyroid tissue (not recorded which). The V gene is TRBV2, the J gene TRBJ1-6; no reliable D call. The sequence derives from an adult man with Graves' hyperthyroidism. The CDR3 DNA is TGTGCCAGCAGTGAAATGACGGCCTTTAATTCACCCCTCCACTTT. Translated: CASSEMTAFNSPLHF.